A selection of T cell receptor beta chains follows, all from one sample in a study of cytomegalovirus exposure and HLA in healthy donors. Some clones are missing from TCRdb's copy, which holds only in-frame ones; the method was immunoSEQ multiplex PCR. This table has roughly 80,000 clones, roughly 75% appearing once. The sample taken for sequencing was PBMCs. These receptors all come from a woman aged 35 to 49 in good health and CMV-seronegative. Each CDR3 is given with its conserved first and last residue. A D gene is named only where the DNA matches it firmly. Clone size appears in some rows only: once, few, many, or a class for an expanded clone.

D gene: -; clone size: -; J gene: TRBJ1-2; V gene: TRBV6-5; CDR3 protein: CASSLGGPFYGYTF; CDR3 DNA: TGTGCCAGCAGTTTGGGGGGTCCCTTCTATGGCTACACCTTC
D gene: -; clone size: -; J gene: TRBJ2-7; V gene: TRBV11-2; CDR3 protein: CASSFSRPAYEQYF; CDR3 DNA: TGTGCCAGCAGCTTCTCCAGGCCTGCCTACGAGCAGTACTTC
D gene: TRBD2; clone size: -; J gene: TRBJ2-3; V gene: TRBV5-1; CDR3 protein: CASSRTPGSGRGTDTQYF; CDR3 DNA: TGCGCCAGCAGCCGAACCCCGGGTAGCGGGAGAGGCACAGATACGCAGTATTTT
D gene: TRBD1; clone size: -; J gene: TRBJ2-5; V gene: TRBV5-1; CDR3 protein: CASSLAGQGETQYF; CDR3 DNA: TGCGCCAGCAGCTTGGCGGGACAGGGCGAGACCCAGTACTTC
D gene: TRBD1; clone size: -; J gene: TRBJ2-7; V gene: TRBV11-2; CDR3 protein: CASSLARTGYDFSFYEQYF; CDR3 DNA: TGTGCCAGCAGCTTAGCCAGGACAGGGTATGACTTTTCCTTCTACGAGCAGTACTTC
D gene: -; clone size: -; J gene: TRBJ2-2; V gene: TRBV2; CDR3 protein: CASRGGGTGELFF; CDR3 DNA: TGTGCCAGCAGAGGGGGGGGGACCGGGGAGCTGTTTTTT
D gene: -; clone size: once; J gene: TRBJ1-3; V gene: TRBV29-1; CDR3 protein: CSVTYSGNTIYF; CDR3 DNA: TGCAGCGTTACATACTCTGGAAACACCATATATTTT
D gene: -; clone size: once; J gene: TRBJ2-6; V gene: TRBV10-3; CDR3 protein: CAISVEVGNSGANVLTF; CDR3 DNA: TGTGCCATCAGTGTTGAGGTTGGAAATTCTGGGGCCAACGTCCTGACTTTC
D gene: TRBD1; clone size: -; J gene: TRBJ1-2; V gene: TRBV2; CDR3 protein: CASSITGGRGYTF; CDR3 DNA: TGTGCCAGCAGTATAACAGGGGGCCGAGGCTACACCTTC
D gene: TRBD2; clone size: -; J gene: TRBJ2-5; V gene: TRBV15; CDR3 protein: CATSRGGGETQYF; CDR3 DNA: TGTGCCACCAGCAGAGGGGGGGGAGAGACCCAGTACTTC
D gene: -; clone size: few; J gene: TRBJ2-3; V gene: TRBV9; CDR3 protein: CASSRGDTQYF; CDR3 DNA: TGTGCCAGCAGCCGGGGAGATACGCAGTATTTT
D gene: -; clone size: once; J gene: TRBJ1-3; V gene: TRBV25-1; CDR3 protein: CASSLGDLGLTSGNTIYF; CDR3 DNA: TGTGCCAGCAGTTTAGGAGACCTCGGACTTACCTCTGGAAACACCATATATTTT
D gene: TRBD2; clone size: -; J gene: TRBJ2-2; V gene: TRBV7-8; CDR3 protein: CASSPGLAGPSNTGELFF; CDR3 DNA: TGTGCCAGCAGCCCCGGACTAGCGGGACCCTCGAACACCGGGGAGCTGTTTTTT
D gene: TRBD1; clone size: -; J gene: TRBJ2-7; V gene: TRBV7-2; CDR3 protein: CASSLGQGVTYEQYF; CDR3 DNA: TGTGCCAGCAGCTTAGGACAGGGGGTAACCTACGAGCAGTACTTC
D gene: -; clone size: -; J gene: TRBJ2-7; V gene: TRBV28; CDR3 protein: CASSPPAEGTYEQYF; CDR3 DNA: TGTGCCAGCAGTCCCCCAGCGGAGGGGACCTACGAGCAGTACTTC
D gene: TRBD2; clone size: -; J gene: TRBJ2-7; V gene: TRBV29-1; CDR3 protein: CSVSLLAGRDEQYF; CDR3 DNA: TGCAGCGTCTCACTACTAGCGGGAAGGGACGAGCAGTACTTC
D gene: TRBD1; clone size: -; J gene: TRBJ2-7; V gene: TRBV5-8; CDR3 protein: CASSSQDRGYEQYF; CDR3 DNA: TGTGCCAGCAGCTCCCAAGACAGGGGCTACGAGCAGTACTTC
D gene: TRBD1; clone size: -; J gene: TRBJ2-3; V gene: TRBV27; CDR3 protein: CASSPRDRSTDTQYF; CDR3 DNA: TGTGCCAGCAGTCCACGGGACAGGAGCACAGATACGCAGTATTTT
D gene: -; clone size: -; J gene: TRBJ1-1; V gene: TRBV2; CDR3 protein: CASTSSGRLTEAFF; CDR3 DNA: TGTGCCAGCACCAGCAGTGGCAGACTTACTGAAGCTTTCTTT
D gene: TRBD1; clone size: -; J gene: TRBJ1-2; V gene: TRBV5-6; CDR3 protein: CASSLSPGQGYGYTF; CDR3 DNA: TGTGCCAGCAGCTTGTCCCCGGGACAGGGCTATGGCTACACCTTC
D gene: TRBD1; clone size: -; J gene: TRBJ2-5; V gene: TRBV30; CDR3 protein: CAWSLTGGAETQYF; CDR3 DNA: TGTGCCTGGAGCCTAACAGGGGGCGCAGAGACCCAGTACTTC
D gene: -; clone size: -; J gene: TRBJ2-4; V gene: TRBV28; CDR3 protein: CASSLGGEVAKNIQYF; CDR3 DNA: TGTGCCAGCAGTTTAGGTGGGGAGGTAGCCAAAAACATTCAGTACTTC
D gene: -; clone size: few; J gene: TRBJ1-3; V gene: TRBV9; CDR3 protein: CASSVGRPGNTIYF; CDR3 DNA: TGTGCCAGCAGCGTAGGCAGGCCTGGAAACACCATATATTTT
D gene: -; clone size: -; J gene: TRBJ2-1; V gene: TRBV2; CDR3 protein: CASSTASPSKQFF; CDR3 DNA: TGTGCCAGCAGTACGGCTAGCCCAAGCAAGCAGTTCTTC
D gene: TRBD2; clone size: -; J gene: TRBJ2-7; V gene: TRBV9; CDR3 protein: CASSVEGLASYEQYF; CDR3 DNA: TGTGCCAGCAGCGTAGAGGGACTAGCTTCTTACGAGCAGTACTTC
D gene: TRBD2; clone size: -; J gene: TRBJ2-3; V gene: TRBV5-1; CDR3 protein: CASSLAGTRTDTQYF; CDR3 DNA: TGCGCCAGCAGCTTGGCCGGGACTAGGACAGATACGCAGTATTTT
D gene: TRBD2; clone size: -; J gene: TRBJ2-7; V gene: TRBV7-9; CDR3 protein: CASSLLTTGGPYEQYF; CDR3 DNA: TGTGCCAGCAGCTTATTAACCACGGGAGGGCCCTACGAGCAGTACTTC
D gene: -; clone size: -; J gene: TRBJ1-4; V gene: TRBV27; CDR3 protein: CASSQTTGRTEKLFF; CDR3 DNA: TGTGCCAGCAGCCAAACCACAGGACGCACAGAAAAACTGTTTTTT
D gene: TRBD1; clone size: -; J gene: TRBJ2-2; V gene: TRBV7-9; CDR3 protein: CASSRQGNTGELFF; CDR3 DNA: TGTGCCAGCAGTCGACAGGGCAACACCGGGGAGCTGTTTTTT
D gene: TRBD1; clone size: once; J gene: TRBJ1-5; V gene: TRBV19; CDR3 protein: CASSRTGLINQPQHF; CDR3 DNA: TGTGCCAGTAGCCGGACAGGACTCATCAATCAGCCCCAGCATTTT
D gene: TRBD1; clone size: -; J gene: TRBJ1-2; V gene: TRBV19; CDR3 protein: CASSIDLDRVRGYTF; CDR3 DNA: TGTGCCAGTAGTATAGACCTCGACAGGGTTCGGGGCTACACCTTC
D gene: TRBD1; clone size: -; J gene: TRBJ1-1; V gene: TRBV7-3; CDR3 protein: CASSVQGSTEAFF; CDR3 DNA: TGTGCCAGCAGCGTACAGGGGAGCACTGAAGCTTTCTTT
D gene: -; clone size: -; J gene: TRBJ2-7; V gene: TRBV30; CDR3 protein: CAWSHGGYSYEQYF; CDR3 DNA: TGTGCCTGGAGTCATGGGGGGTATAGCTACGAGCAGTACTTC
D gene: -; clone size: -; J gene: TRBJ1-4; V gene: TRBV18; CDR3 protein: CASSAPGGDSEKLFF; CDR3 DNA: TGTGCCAGCTCCGCACCCGGGGGGGACTCAGAAAAACTGTTTTTT
D gene: -; clone size: -; J gene: TRBJ2-7; V gene: TRBV5-8; CDR3 protein: CASSLDGGAFAYEQYF; CDR3 DNA: TGTGCCAGCAGCTTGGATGGGGGCGCATTCGCCTACGAGCAGTACTTC
D gene: TRBD1; clone size: once; J gene: TRBJ1-2; V gene: TRBV28; CDR3 protein: CAGSLLQGAYVGYTF; CDR3 DNA: TGTGCCGGCAGTTTACTTCAGGGGGCTTATGTTGGCTACACCTTC
D gene: TRBD2; clone size: -; J gene: TRBJ2-3; V gene: TRBV7-2; CDR3 protein: CASSLVAGGADTQYF; CDR3 DNA: TGTGCCAGCAGCTTAGTAGCGGGGGGCGCAGATACGCAGTATTTT
D gene: TRBD1; clone size: few; J gene: TRBJ1-5; V gene: TRBV7-2; CDR3 protein: CASSRGQGIQPQHF; CDR3 DNA: TGTGCCAGCAGCCGGGGACAGGGGATTCAGCCCCAGCATTTT
D gene: TRBD2; clone size: -; J gene: TRBJ2-4; V gene: TRBV7-8; CDR3 protein: CASRTEGRGGLDIQYF; CDR3 DNA: TGTGCCAGCCGAACCGAAGGGCGGGGGGGCCTGGACATTCAGTACTTC
D gene: -; clone size: -; J gene: TRBJ1-5; V gene: TRBV28; CDR3 protein: CASSSNSFGQPQHF; CDR3 DNA: TGTGCCAGCAGTTCCAACAGCTTCGGTCAGCCCCAGCATTTT
D gene: -; clone size: few; J gene: TRBJ2-5; V gene: TRBV25-1; CDR3 protein: CASSIFGETQYF; CDR3 DNA: TGTGCCAGCAGTATTTTCGGAGAGACCCAGTACTTC
D gene: -; clone size: -; J gene: TRBJ1-5; V gene: TRBV11-2; CDR3 protein: CASSPNGRVQHF; CDR3 DNA: TGTGCCAGCAGCCCCAACGGCAGGGTACAGCATTTT
D gene: TRBD1; clone size: -; J gene: TRBJ2-4; V gene: TRBV25-1; CDR3 protein: CASSDPSGTGRDIQYF; CDR3 DNA: TGTGCCAGCAGTGATCCCTCCGGGACAGGGCGTGACATTCAGTACTTC
D gene: -; clone size: -; J gene: TRBJ2-6; V gene: TRBV6-9; CDR3 protein: CASSLGTGQVSSGANVLTF; CDR3 DNA: -
D gene: -; clone size: -; J gene: TRBJ1-1; V gene: TRBV7-3; CDR3 protein: CASSLTPQGLHTEAFF; CDR3 DNA: TGTGCCAGCAGCTTAACCCCCCAGGGCCTACACACTGAAGCTTTCTTT